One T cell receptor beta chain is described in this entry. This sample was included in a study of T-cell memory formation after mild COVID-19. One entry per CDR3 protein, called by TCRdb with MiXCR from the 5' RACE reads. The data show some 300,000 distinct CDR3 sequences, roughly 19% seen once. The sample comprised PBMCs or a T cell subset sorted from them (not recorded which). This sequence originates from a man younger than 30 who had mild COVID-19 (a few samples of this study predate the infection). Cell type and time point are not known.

This CDR3 is CASSPQGSRYQETQYF. Here the CDR3 DNA reads TGTGCCAGCAGCCCCCAGGGGAGTAGGTACCAAGAGACCCAGTACTTC. The chain links TRBV9 to TRBJ2-5, with a possible D match to TRBD1 (6 bases). The CDR3 covers 16 residues. CDR1 and CDR2 from the germline V gene are SGDLS and YYNGEE. V was clipped by 4 bases and J by 0 bases, with 16 bases between them. Complete variable domain (other parts from reference TRBV9 and TRBJ2-5): DSGVTQTPKHLITATGQRVTLRCSPRSGDLSVYWYQQSLDQGLQFLIQYYNGEERAKGNILERFSAQQFPDLHSELNLSSLELGDSALYFCASSPQGSRYQETQYFGPGTRLLVL.